This TCR beta chain emerged from a study of blood T cell dynamics during melanoma immunotherapy. Some clones are missing from TCRdb's copy, which holds only in-frame ones; the method was immunoSEQ multiplex PCR. The sample consists of some 3,000 clones, approximately 90% of them appearing once. The time point denotes: pre-treatment baseline. At 12 weeks after first infusion, RECIST 1.1 defined response for most patients. J gave up 5 bases and V 6 bases, and 9 bases lay outside the gene matches. The CDR3 extends over 15 amino acids. Germline-derived CDR1 and CDR2 are SQVTM and ANQGSEA. The chain combines TRBV29-1 with TRBJ2-7; TRBD2 matches 14 bases. The receptor comes from a human donor with melanoma. The sequences come from effector memory CD8+ T cells from blood, collected from a patient treated with checkpoint blockade. The CDR3: CSVLTSGRGFHEQYF. Here the CDR3 DNA reads TGCAGCGTCCTGACTAGCGGGAGGGGATTTCACGAGCAGTACTTC.